This T cell receptor beta chain was profiled in a study of blood T cell repertoires in COVID-19. Assay used: immunoSEQ multiplex PCR; TCRdb lists only in-frame clones, some missing. The sample lists 450,000 or so clones, about 90% seen once, with less than 0.95% in the top ten. CDR3 length equals 15 residues. Trimming took off 1 base at V and 2 bases at J, with 9 bases between the two ends. CDR1 and CDR2 (germline): LNHDA, SQIVND (reference sequence). This clone was counted once. The chain couples TRBV19 to TRBJ1-3; D is unresolved. This sequence originates from a young man with COVID-19, enrolled during active disease. The sample taken for sequencing was peripheral blood. The CDR3 protein is CASSIARQAGNTIYF. The CDR3 DNA follows: TGTGCCAGTAGTATAGCTCGGCAGGCTGGAAACACCATATATTTT. Together with reference TRBV19 and TRBJ1-3, the CDR3 gives the full variable domain: DGGITQSPKYLFRKEGQNVTLSCEQNLNHDAMYWYRQDPGQGLRLIYYSQIVNDFQKGDIAEGYSVSREKKESFPLTVTSAQKNPTAFYLCASSIARQAGNTIYFGEGSWLTVV.